This TCR beta chain emerged from a study of T cells in Graves' hyperthyroidism and ophthalmopathy. In the study overall: Peripheral blood collection took place at initial diagnosis, before any treatment.

TCR beta CDR3 regions were amplified from RNA transcripts. The TCR CDR3 was amplified in a first-round RT-PCR using the HTBI primer set. Each CDR3 protein is one row after TCRdb ran MiXCR on the multiplex PCR reads. The table shows 300,000 to 450,000 distinct CDR3 sequences, with around 18% occurring only once. Germline lookup yields CDR1 SNHLY and CDR2 FYNNEI. CDR3 size: 18 residues. Worth noting for this clonotype: A much larger clone differs from this one at a single base, so this may be a read error.

The chain combines TRBV2 with TRBJ2-7; the match to TRBD2 covers 14 bases. The clonotype comes from a woman aged 40-49 years with Graves' ophthalmopathy. Input material: blood. In DNA, the CDR3 is TGTGCCCGCAGCTCTTCCGGGACTAGCGGGAGTGGTGTCTACGAGCAGTACTTC. Its translation: CARSSSGTSGSGVYEQYF.